These T cell receptor beta chains were read from a single sample in a study of neurological immune-mediated disorders. MiXCR, applied by TCRdb to the 5' RACE reads, yields one record per CDR3 protein. This sample carries 50,000 or so distinct CDR3 sequences, about 9.3% of them seen once, and the ten largest clones take 21%. The sample comprised PBMCs. All receptors derive from a woman aged 40 to 50 with HTLV-1-associated myelopathy (HAM/TSP). Each CDR3 is given without its conserved first and last residue. The D gene is left open where the match is weak.

>TRBJ2-3|14|TRBV5-1|-
ASSTRTSGPEDTQY
>TRBJ2-2|10|TRBV20-1|-
SARVITGELF
>TRBJ2-1|14|TRBV7-8|-
ASSLAAGEWHDEQF
>TRBJ2-4|11|TRBV5-1|TRBD1
ASSFQGENIQY
>TRBJ2-5|12|TRBV12-3/TRBV12-4|TRBD2
ASNRGGLGAAQY
>TRBJ1-2|11|TRBV6-5|TRBD1
ASSYLTGDGYT
>TRBJ1-5|13|TRBV2|-
ASRGRGGLFKSQH
>TRBJ2-5|12|TRBV5-6|-
ASSPSVGVETQY
>TRBJ1-1|12|TRBV20-1|-
SARVWGMNTEAF
>TRBJ2-5|10|TRBV5-1|-
ASSPDQETQY
>TRBJ1-2|12|TRBV7-9|TRBD1
ASSLRQGVKGYT
>TRBJ2-3|11|TRBV27|-
ASSSLEIDTQY
>TRBJ2-3|10|TRBV10-2|-
ASSDGADTQY
>TRBJ2-3|13|TRBV9|-
ASTPGGLSTDTQY
>TRBJ2-1|15|TRBV9|TRBD1
ASSLDGGQGANNEQF
>TRBJ2-1|11|TRBV6-5|TRBD2
ASSLLAGNEQF
>TRBJ1-1|11|TRBV7-8|-
ASSLAGNTEAF
>TRBJ1-2|12|TRBV7-6|-
ASSVDRLSRGYT
>TRBJ1-6|13|TRBV6-2/TRBV6-3|-
ASSYGTPQDSPLH
>TRBJ2-3|12|TRBV4-3|-
ASSQTRGPDTQY
>TRBJ2-4|13|TRBV10-3|-
AISESDGAKNIQY
>TRBJ1-5|13|TRBV19|-
ASSPGISSNQPQH
>TRBJ2-7|14|TRBV25-1|-
ASSEYGSKNSYEQY
>TRBJ1-4|11|TRBV28|-
ASSFSGNEKLF
>TRBJ1-1|11|TRBV12-3/TRBV12-4|-
ASSLAPRSEAF
>TRBJ2-3|14|TRBV11-2|TRBD1
ASSKRAGQGTDTQY
>TRBJ1-1|14|TRBV4-3|-
ASSKGPGRMNTEAF
>TRBJ1-2|12|TRBV12-3/TRBV12-4|TRBD1
ASSSGQGTYGYT
>TRBJ2-1|17|TRBV4-3|TRBD1
ASLRGQGLPQWNYNEQF
>TRBJ2-2|12|TRBV29-1|TRBD1
SVRDRDNTGELF
>TRBJ2-1|15|TRBV5-1|TRBD2
ASSGEGPPRTSNEQF
>TRBJ1-2|9|TRBV27|-
ASSGGHGYT
>TRBJ2-5|12|TRBV5-1|TRBD1
ASSFGQGWETQY